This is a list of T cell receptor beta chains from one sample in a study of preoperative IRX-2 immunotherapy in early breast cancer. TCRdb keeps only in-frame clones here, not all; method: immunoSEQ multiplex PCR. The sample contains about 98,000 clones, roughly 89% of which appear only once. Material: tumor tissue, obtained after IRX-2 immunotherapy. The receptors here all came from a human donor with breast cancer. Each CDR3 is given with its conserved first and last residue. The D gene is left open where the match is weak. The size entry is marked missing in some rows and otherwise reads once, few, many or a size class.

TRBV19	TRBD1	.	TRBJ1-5	CASTPGGQGEQPQHF	TGTGCCAGTACCCCCGGTGGACAGGGTGAACAGCCCCAGCATTTT
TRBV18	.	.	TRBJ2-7	CASSLDSLYEQYF	TGTGCCAGCTCACTGGACAGCCTCTACGAGCAGTACTTC
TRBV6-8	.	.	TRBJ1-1	CASSYDSPEAFF	TGTGCCAGCAGTTATGACAGTCCTGAAGCTTTCTTT
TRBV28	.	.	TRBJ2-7	CASSPLRDATEQYF	TGTGCCAGCAGCCCCCTCCGGGACGCCACCGAGCAGTACTTC
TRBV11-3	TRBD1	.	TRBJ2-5	CASSLLGQSQETQYF	TGTGCCAGCAGCTTACTGGGACAGAGCCAAGAGACCCAGTACTTC
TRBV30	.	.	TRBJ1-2	CAWSQSGDDGYTF	TGTGCCTGGAGTCAGTCAGGGGATGATGGCTACACCTTC
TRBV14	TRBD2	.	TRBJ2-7	CASSPSSGGGPLEQYF	TGTGCCAGCAGCCCATCTAGCGGGGGCGGGCCTCTCGAGCAGTACTTC
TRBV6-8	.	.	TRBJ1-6	CASSSVGPGASYNSPLHF	TGTGCCAGCAGTTCCGTAGGACCTGGAGCCTCCTATAATTCACCCCTCCACTTT
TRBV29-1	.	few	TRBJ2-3	CSVEEGGDTQYF	TGCAGCGTTGAAGAGGGAGGAGATACGCAGTATTTT
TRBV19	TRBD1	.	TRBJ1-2	CASSIAGQGFYHDGYTF	TGTGCCAGTAGTATCGCCGGACAGGGTTTTTACCACGATGGCTACACCTTC
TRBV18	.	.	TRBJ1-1	CASSPVDRLNTEAFF	TGTGCCAGCTCACCGGTGGACAGACTGAACACTGAAGCTTTCTTT
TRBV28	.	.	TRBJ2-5	CATCLGGQETQYF	TGTGCGACCTGCCTAGGGGGCCAAGAGACCCAGTACTTC
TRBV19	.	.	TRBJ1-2	CASSIAGIDYGYTF	TGTGCCAGTAGTATAGCCGGGATTGACTATGGCTACACCTTC
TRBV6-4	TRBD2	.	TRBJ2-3	CASSWTSAEDTQYF	TGTGCCAGCAGTTGGACTAGCGCCGAAGATACGCAGTATTTT
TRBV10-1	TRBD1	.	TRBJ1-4	CASSDRQGATNEKLFF	TGCGCCAGCAGTGATAGACAGGGGGCAACTAATGAAAAACTGTTTTTT
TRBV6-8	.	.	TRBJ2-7	CASQKGTNYEQYF	TGTGCCAGCCAGAAAGGGACCAACTACGAGCAGTACTTC
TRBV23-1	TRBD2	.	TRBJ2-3	CASRRDLAGADTQYF	TGCGCCAGCAGGAGGGACTTAGCGGGCGCAGATACGCAGTATTTT
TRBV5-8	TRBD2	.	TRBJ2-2	CASSSWGLADTGELFF	TGTGCCAGCAGCTCGTGGGGACTAGCGGATACCGGGGAGCTGTTTTTT
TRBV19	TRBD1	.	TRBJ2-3	CASSKLTGGEVDTQYF	TGTGCCAGTAGTAAACTCACAGGGGGCGAGGTAGATACGCAGTATTTT
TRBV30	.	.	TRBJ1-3	CAWSTVRGAGNTIYF	TGTGCCTGGAGCACCGTCAGGGGTGCTGGAAACACCATATATTTT
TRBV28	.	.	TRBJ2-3	CASSLTGGTDTQYF	TGTGCCAGCAGTTTAACGGGGGGCACAGATACGCAGTATTTT
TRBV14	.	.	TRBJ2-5	CASSPPGPRGRETQYF	TGTGCCAGCAGCCCTCCCGGGCCTCGAGGGAGAGAGACCCAGTACTTC
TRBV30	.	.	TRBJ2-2	CAWSRGRNTGELFF	TGTGCCTGGAGTCGGGGGAGAAACACCGGGGAGCTGTTTTTT
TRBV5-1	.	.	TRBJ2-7	CASSLALSSTGSYEQYF	TGCGCCAGCAGCTTGGCTCTCTCCAGTACAGGGTCCTACGAGCAGTACTTC
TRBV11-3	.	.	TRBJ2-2	CASSFRPGTGELFF	TGTGCCAGCAGCTTTCGACCGGGGACCGGGGAGCTGTTTTTT
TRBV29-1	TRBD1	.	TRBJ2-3	CSVGGRTGSADTQYF	TGCAGCGTTGGAGGTCGGACAGGGAGCGCAGATACGCAGTATTTT
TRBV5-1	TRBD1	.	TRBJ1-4	CASSSRAGGETNEKLFF	TGCGCCAGCAGCTCGCGGGCAGGGGGGGAGACTAATGAAAAACTGTTTTTT
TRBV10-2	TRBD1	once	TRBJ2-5	CASIGQGRETQYF	TGCGCCAGCATCGGACAGGGGCGGGAGACCCAGTACTTC
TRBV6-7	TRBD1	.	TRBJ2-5	CASTETRDRYQETQYF	TGTGCCAGCACCGAAACTCGGGACAGATACCAAGAGACCCAGTACTTC
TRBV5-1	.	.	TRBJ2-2	CASSLGQPNTGELFF	TGCGCCAGCAGCCTGGGACAACCGAACACCGGGGAGCTGTTTTTT
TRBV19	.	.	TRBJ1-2	CASTPGRNYGYTF	TGTGCCAGTACCCCCGGGCGGAACTATGGCTACACCTTC
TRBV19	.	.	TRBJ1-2	CASSTGEYGYTF	TGTGCCAGTAGTACGGGGGAATATGGCTACACCTTC
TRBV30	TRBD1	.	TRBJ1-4	CAWGQGAREKLFF	TGTGCCTGGGGACAGGGGGCGCGTGAAAAACTGTTTTTT
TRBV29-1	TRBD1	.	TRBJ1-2	CSVAHGTGYGYTF	TGCAGCGTCGCTCACGGGACAGGGTATGGCTACACCTTC
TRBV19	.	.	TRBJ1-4	CASSVRENEKLFF	TGTGCCAGTAGTGTCCGAGAAAATGAAAAACTGTTTTTT
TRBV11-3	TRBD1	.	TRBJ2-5	CASSLGPGTEETQYF	TGTGCCAGCAGCTTAGGCCCCGGGACAGAAGAGACCCAGTACTTC
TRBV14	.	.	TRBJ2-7	CASSLDRTYEQYF	TGTGCCAGCAGCCTAGACAGAACCTACGAGCAGTACTTC
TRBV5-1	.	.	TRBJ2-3	CASSLEGRVTDTQYF	TGCGCCAGCAGCTTGGAGGGGCGGGTGACAGATACGCAGTATTTT
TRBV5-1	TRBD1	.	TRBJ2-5	CASSGTGGIRKTQYF	TGCGCCAGCAGCGGGACAGGGGGTATAAGAAAGACCCAGTACTTC
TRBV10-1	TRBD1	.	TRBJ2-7	CAHSGRDRVYEQYF	TGCGCCCATTCGGGCCGGGACAGGGTCTACGAGCAGTACTTC
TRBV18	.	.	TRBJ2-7	CASSRWTVPYEQYF	TGTGCCAGCTCCAGATGGACAGTTCCCTACGAGCAGTACTTC
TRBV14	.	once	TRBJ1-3	CASSFLGATSGNTIYF	TGTGCCAGCAGCTTTCTAGGGGCAACCTCTGGAAACACCATATATTTT